This TCR beta chain was captured by sequencing in a study of cytomegalovirus exposure and HLA in healthy donors (dated by TCRdb to the late 2010s). In terms of the full investigation: An earlier analysis of approximately 590 of the donors reported 250 to 300 Gb of sequence data and around 120 million unique TCR beta sequences from some 180 million T cells. Class I and class II HLA loci were covered by the typing at four-digit resolution. Rather than drawing on any new phenotypic data, the later analysis identified candidate immune exposures from TCR beta sequences and the way those sequences occurred across donors. Along with the approximately 600-subject first cohort, a separate validation cohort of over a hundred different subjects was used. Of the 398 genotyped donors, around 81% fell in the genetic ancestry cluster associated with self-reported Caucasian donors. The study combined high-throughput TCR immunosequencing, statistical association of individual TCRs with disease status, and machine learning to predict cytomegalovirus infection status. Because of strong linkage in the cohort, roughly 5 DR-DQ haplotypes were treated as single units for association and clustering. Donor age, sex, ethnicity and CMV serostatus were compiled together with the repertoire data. The study aimed to test whether cataloging public T cell receptors could reveal signatures of past pathogen exposure. To study patterns of TCR occurrence, a later analysis re-analyzed previously published TCR beta repertoires from just over 650 donors and added high-resolution HLA genotyping. An earlier analysis of around 640 of the donors used high-throughput TCR beta sequencing to judge whether each TCR beta V gene segment behaved as functional or pseudogenic. An early release that covered several hundred HLA-typed donors contained about 300 gigabases of sequencing data and 65 million to 100 million unique TCR sequences. A later genetic analysis used genome-wide SNP genotypes for about 55% of the 666 donors, treating that subset as a discovery cohort. The T cell repertoires of 666 subjects were profiled by immunosequencing and related to cytomegalovirus serostatus. All discovery cohort repertoires had been generated using a single sequencing platform. Among roughly 400 genotyped donors of the cohort, an average of about 240,000 unique TCR beta nucleotide sequences was sequenced per donor, of which 15% to 20% were non-productive. Typing coverage varied by locus: about 629-630 donors for A, B, C, DRB1 and DQB1; approximately 560 for DQA1; around 610 for DPA1; roughly 450 for DPB1. Here is what the overall study found, with its caveats: Assigning TCR associations to individual alleles was difficult when HLA alleles, especially DR and DQ, strongly co-occurred. The sequencing pipeline was judged likely to have produced a cluster of highly shared sequence variants as a technical artifact. A later analysis found that TCR association rates varied across HLA loci, with DRB1 alleles showing the most associated TCRs and HLA-C alleles the fewest. According to a later analysis, parvovirus B19, influenza, CMV and Epstein-Barr virus appeared linked to several top co-occurrence clusters. Roughly uniform sequencing depth across donors was assumed in presence/absence analyses, although this assumption may not hold. The study listed approximately 150 TCR beta chains as associated with cytomegalovirus. Linkage disequilibrium might explain the correlated functional status among segregating V segments, but an unknown experimental factor could not be ruled out. A further reported finding was that TCR beta sequences accurately predicted the HLA-A and HLA-B alleles for most subjects in the first cohort. In a later analysis, most CMV-associated TCR beta chains were found to appear HLA-restricted, with HLA associations seemingly driven largely by CMV exposure. Because HLA typing was missing for some donors at each locus, association tests included only the typed subset. In a later genetic analysis, a missense DCLRE1C variant was associated with V-gene and J-gene trimming of TCR beta chains, and the association was replicated in an independent cohort. The classifier was reported to diagnose cytomegalovirus status with high specificity and sensitivity in both the original cohort and the validation cohort. In an earlier analysis of roughly 560 of the donors, most TCR beta V segments were observed in productive rearrangements about 87% or about 30% of the time, broadly matching IMGT annotations. For the cohort, immune exposure information was limited to CMV serostatus. It was suggested by the authors that the approach could potentially be generalized to other disease states and immunological phenotypes. In a later analysis, HLA-associated TCR beta chains were found to be more clonally expanded and to have lower generation probabilities than equally common non-associated chains. The cohort was sequenced for TCR beta chains only, and without alpha or paired-chain data the features that could be detected were limited. Most TCR sequences were seen in very few donors, while some public TCRs were found in many individuals. In a later genetic analysis, fewer N-insertions in productive TCRs were reported among donors in an Asian-associated ancestry cluster than the 666-donor mean. At a false discovery rate of 0.05, a later analysis linked some 18,000 TCR beta sequences to specific HLA alleles. In vitro tests confirmed that a few of the cytomegalovirus-associated TCR beta chains recognize cytomegalovirus antigens. Because the 87-base-pair reads could not distinguish some IMGT-functional V segments, including TRBV6-2 and TRBV6-3, those segments were excluded. Seventeen rarely observed V segments, including chromosome 9 orphons, were excluded from the earlier analysis of several hundred of the donors because counts were too low.

From the germline V gene, CDR1 is LGHNA and CDR2 is YNFKEQ. Including the terminal cysteine and phenylalanine, the CDR3 comprises 13 residues. Only CDR3 DNA is held: 39 bases, read in frame from base 1. Trimming leaves V shorter by 1 base and J shorter by 10 bases, with the junction holding 4 bases beyond the gene matches. The cohort consisted of more than 650 healthy bone marrow donors. At the time of sampling, all cohort members were nominally healthy, though unrecorded immune exposures were likely present. CMV serostatus was positive for 289 and negative for about 50% of the roughly 700 cohort members, and was not recorded for this donor. A peripheral blood sample was provided by each donor, and peripheral blood mononuclear cells were used for TCR beta sequencing. Genomic DNA extraction from the blood cell samples was performed with the Qiagen DNeasy Blood Extraction Kit. Libraries came from the immunoSEQ multiplex PCR assay. For the multiplex PCR, a mixture combining 60 forward primers for TCR Vbeta segments and 13 reverse primers for TCR Jbeta segments was used. The CDR3 region of rearranged TCR beta genes was amplified from genomic DNA with a multiplex PCR assay. Amplified TCR beta libraries were sequenced as 87-base-pair reads on the Illumina HiSeq System. Regarding the original processing steps: In a later analysis, tens of millions of unique TCR beta chains were counted across the roughly 700 repertoires, and roughly 11 million of these chains were shared by at least two donors. Raw reads were error-corrected and collapsed into unique sequences with a nearest-neighbor algorithm that merged closely related sequences to remove PCR and sequencing errors. CDR3 sequences were aligned to IMGT reference sequences to assign V, D and J gene segments. For a sequence to be retained, at least a six-nucleotide match to both a V gene segment and a J gene segment was required. Rearrangements were classified as productive when the CDR3 lacked stop codons and remained in frame with V and J, and all other rearrangements were classified as non-productive. CDR3 was defined according to IMGT convention as the region running from the second conserved V-encoded cysteine to the conserved J-encoded phenylalanine. Sequences without an unambiguous match to a single V gene segment were excluded from the earlier analysis of a few hundred of the donors. In an earlier analysis of approximately 590 of the donors, a V segment was called functional when productive rearrangements were above 56.7%, and segregating when the standard deviation between donors exceeded 5%. To diagnose cytomegalovirus status from the catalog of TCR beta chain sequences, a statistical classification framework was built. In a later analysis, TCR nucleotide sequences were compared against IMGT/GENE-DB human TR gene sequences so that V and J genes could be assigned. In a later analysis, CDR3 sequences and most-parsimonious VDJ recombination scenarios were assigned using the TCRdist pipeline. In a later analysis, every TCR beta chain was defined by the combination of its CDR3 amino acid sequence and its V-gene family, and reads without a unique V-gene family were dropped. A later analysis removed roughly 590 highly shared, low-generation-probability nucleotide sequences to deal with suspected cross-contamination and a sequencing artifact. A later analysis calculated a clonal expansion index for each public chain from normalized within-repertoire ranks of inferred template counts. A later analysis computed generation probabilities with a VDJ recombination model fitted to out-of-frame rearrangements, and checked the results against IGoR. In a later analysis, hypergeometric tests were used to score TCR-TCR, TCR-HLA and TCR-CMV co-occurrence, with a repertoire-size bias correction applied to TCR pairs. To estimate false discovery rates, a later analysis permuted the HLA or CMV assignments 20 times. In a later analysis, co-occurring TCRs were grouped using DBSCAN, and TCRdist sequence similarity was added for clustering within HLA-allele-positive subsets. For co-occurrence clustering, repertoires with fewer than 30,000 or more than 120,000 public chains were excluded, along with 4 to 6 repertoires with anomalous nucleotide sharing. The table was pulled from immuneACCESS by TCRdb, which kept in-frame rearrangements only. Such tables lose some clones; where checked, under half of the loss comes from unresolved V genes, and the rest has no known cause. The D gene and trimming were derived from the DNA, and the V and J assignments and clone size from that table. This sample comprises 200,000 to 250,000 clones, about 85% of them detected only once. The top ten constitute 1% to 1.5% of the sample.

Turning to this clone: Its cognate antigen has yet to be identified. Base qualities are missing; no much larger clone stands one base away.

The sequenced sample consisted of PBMCs. The chain couples TRBV4-2 to TRBJ2-1, and TRBD2 aligns with 7 junction nucleotides. The sequence derives from a human donor in good health. CDR3 protein: CASSQVSGEEQFF. The nucleotide sequence is TGTGCCAGCAGCCAAGTGAGCGGGGAGGAGCAGTTCTTC.